This TCR beta chain emerged from a study of cytomegalovirus exposure and HLA in healthy donors. Study-wide results and caveats: Available immune exposure information was restricted to CMV serostatus only. Several of the most significant clusters were apparently associated with common viral pathogens in a later analysis. A classifier reportedly called cytomegalovirus status with high sensitivity and specificity. Some V segments (TRBV6-2 and TRBV6-3 among them) were excluded as indistinguishable.

The CDR3 is 14 amino acids. With V trimmed by 6 bases and J by 1 base, 2 bases remained unmatched. Germline V gene data show CDR1 as MDHEN and CDR2 as SYDVKM. Remarks on this clone: What it binds is unknown.

PCR used 60 Vbeta primers and 13 Jbeta primers. Assay used: immunoSEQ multiplex PCR; TCRdb lists only in-frame clones, some missing. The table lists some 63,000 clones, about four fifths of them singletons. The specimen was PBMCs. The V call is TRBV28, the J call TRBJ2-2, with 7 nucleotides matching TRBD1. The TCR was taken from a woman aged 40 to 55 in good health and CMV-seronegative. CDR3 bases: TGTGCCAGCAGACGACAGGGGAACACCGGGGAGCTGTTTTTT. Its translation: CASRRQGNTGELFF. Variable domain in full (rest from reference TRBV28 and TRBJ2-2): DVKVTQSSRYLVKRTGEKVFLECVQDMDHENMFWYRQDPGLGLRLIYFSYDVKMKEKGDIPEGYSVSREKKERFSLILESASTNQTSMYLCASRRQGNTGELFFGEGSRLTVL.